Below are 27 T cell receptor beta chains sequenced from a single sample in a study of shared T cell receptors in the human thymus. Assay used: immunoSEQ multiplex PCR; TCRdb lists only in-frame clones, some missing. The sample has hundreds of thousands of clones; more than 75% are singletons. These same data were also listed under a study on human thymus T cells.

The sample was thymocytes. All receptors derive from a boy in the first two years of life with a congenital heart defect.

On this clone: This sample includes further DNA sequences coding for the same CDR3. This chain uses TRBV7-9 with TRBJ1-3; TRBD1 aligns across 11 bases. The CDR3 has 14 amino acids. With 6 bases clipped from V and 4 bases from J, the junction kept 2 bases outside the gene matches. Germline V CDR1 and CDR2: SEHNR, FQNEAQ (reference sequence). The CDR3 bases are TGTGCCAGCAGTCGGACAGGGGGCGGAAACACCATATATTTT. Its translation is CASSRTGGGNTIYF.

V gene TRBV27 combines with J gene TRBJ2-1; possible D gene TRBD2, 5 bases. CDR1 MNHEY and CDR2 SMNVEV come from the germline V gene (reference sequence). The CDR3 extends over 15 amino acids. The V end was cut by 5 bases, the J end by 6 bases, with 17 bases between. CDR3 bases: TGTGCCAGCAGTCCCCCGGTAGCGTACCCCAATGAGCAGTTCTTC. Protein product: CASSPPVAYPNEQFF.

The DNA for the CDR3 is TGTGCCAGCAGACACATTTCCCAGGCACGATATGGCTACACCTTC. The encoded protein is CASRHISQARYGYTF. The V call is TRBV2, the J call TRBJ1-2, with D hard to call. The CDR3 extends over 15 amino acids. Deletions cut 6 bases from V and 5 bases from J, with 19 bases between. Germline-derived CDR1 and CDR2 are SNHLY and FYNNEI.

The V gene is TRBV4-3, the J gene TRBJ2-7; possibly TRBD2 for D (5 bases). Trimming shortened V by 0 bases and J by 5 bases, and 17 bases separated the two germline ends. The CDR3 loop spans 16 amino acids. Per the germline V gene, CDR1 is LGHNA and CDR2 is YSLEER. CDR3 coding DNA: TGCGCCAGCAGCCAAGATCGATTAGGGTCCGGGAACGAGCAGTACTTC. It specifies CASSQDRLGSGNEQYF.

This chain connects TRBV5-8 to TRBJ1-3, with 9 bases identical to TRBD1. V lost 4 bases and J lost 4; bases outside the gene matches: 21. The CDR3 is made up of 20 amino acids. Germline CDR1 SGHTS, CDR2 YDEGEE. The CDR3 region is CASSRRRGQGFRASGNTIYF. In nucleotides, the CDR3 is TGTGCCAGCAGCCGACGAAGGGGACAGGGTTTTAGGGCTTCCGGAAACACCATATATTTT.

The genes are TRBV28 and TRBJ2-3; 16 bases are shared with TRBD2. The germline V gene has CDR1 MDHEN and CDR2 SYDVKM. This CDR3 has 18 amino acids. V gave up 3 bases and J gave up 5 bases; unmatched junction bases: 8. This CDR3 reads CASSFRGTSGRARDTQYF. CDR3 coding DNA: TGTGCCAGCAGTTTCCGTGGGACTAGCGGGAGGGCCAGAGATACGCAGTATTTT.

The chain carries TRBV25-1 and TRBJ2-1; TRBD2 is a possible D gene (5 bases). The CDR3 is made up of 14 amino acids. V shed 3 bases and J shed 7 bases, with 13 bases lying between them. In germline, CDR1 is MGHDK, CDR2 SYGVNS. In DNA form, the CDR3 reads TGTGCCAGCAGTGATGGTCCCAGGAGGAATGAGCAGTTCTTC. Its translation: CASSDGPRRNEQFF.

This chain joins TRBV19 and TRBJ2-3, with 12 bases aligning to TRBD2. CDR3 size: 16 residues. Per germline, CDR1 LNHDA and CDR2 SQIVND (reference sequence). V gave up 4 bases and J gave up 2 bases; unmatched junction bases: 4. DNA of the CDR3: TGTGCCAGTAGTACGCGACTAGCGGGAGACACAGATACGCAGTATTTT. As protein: CASSTRLAGDTDTQYF. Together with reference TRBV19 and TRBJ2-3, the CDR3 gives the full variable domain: DGGITQSPKYLFRKEGQNVTLSCEQNLNHDAMYWYRQDPGQGLRLIYYSQIVNDFQKGDIAEGYSVSREKKESFPLTVTSAQKNPTAFYLCASSTRLAGDTDTQYFGPGTRLTVL.

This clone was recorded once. The CDR3 DNA reads TGTGCCAGCAGTCTACCCGCGGTAGCGGGAGGGGGGGAGCTGTTTTTT. As protein: CASSLPAVAGGGELFF. This chain uses TRBV28 with TRBJ2-2; 11 nucleotides agree with TRBD2. The germline V gene has CDR1 MDHEN and CDR2 SYDVKM. This CDR3 comprises 16 residues. The V gene end was trimmed by 5 bases and the J gene end by 8 bases; junction bases not matched to a gene: 10.

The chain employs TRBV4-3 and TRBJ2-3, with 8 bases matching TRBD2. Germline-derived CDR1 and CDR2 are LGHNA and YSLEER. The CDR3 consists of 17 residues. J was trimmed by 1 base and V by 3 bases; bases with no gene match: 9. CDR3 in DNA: TGCGCCAGCAGCCAGACGGTCGGACTAGCAGGCACAGATACGCAGTATTTT. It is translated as CASSQTVGLAGTDTQYF.

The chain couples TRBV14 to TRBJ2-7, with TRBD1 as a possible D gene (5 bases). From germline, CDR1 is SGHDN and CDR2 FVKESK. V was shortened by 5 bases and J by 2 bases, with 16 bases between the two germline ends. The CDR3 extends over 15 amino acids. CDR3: CASSVGSGMTYEQYF. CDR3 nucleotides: TGTGCCAGCAGCGTCGGTTCAGGGATGACCTACGAGCAGTACTTC.

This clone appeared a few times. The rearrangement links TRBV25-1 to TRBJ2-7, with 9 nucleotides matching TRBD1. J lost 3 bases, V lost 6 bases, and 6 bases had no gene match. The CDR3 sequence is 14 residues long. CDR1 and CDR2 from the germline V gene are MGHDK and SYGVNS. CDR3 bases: TGTGCCAGCAGGGCCGGGACAGGGAACTACGAGCAGTACTTC. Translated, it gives CASRAGTGNYEQYF.

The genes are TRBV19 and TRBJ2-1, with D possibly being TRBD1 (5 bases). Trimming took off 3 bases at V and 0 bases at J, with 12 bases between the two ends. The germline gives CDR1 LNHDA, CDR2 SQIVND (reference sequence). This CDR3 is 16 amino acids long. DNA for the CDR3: TGTGCCAGTAGTATTGACAGTCAGAGCTCCTACAATGAGCAGTTCTTC. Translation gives CASSIDSQSSYNEQFF.

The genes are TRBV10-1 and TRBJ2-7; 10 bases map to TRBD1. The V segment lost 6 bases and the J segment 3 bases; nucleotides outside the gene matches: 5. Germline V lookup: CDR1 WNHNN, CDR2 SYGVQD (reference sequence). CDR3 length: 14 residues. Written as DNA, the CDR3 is TGCGCCAGCAGCCCGGGACAGGGGCTCTACGAGCAGTACTTC. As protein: CASSPGQGLYEQYF.

The CDR3 region is CASSQPPRLAAQETQYF. In nucleotides, the CDR3 is TGTGCCAGCAGCCAACCCCCGAGACTAGCGGCTCAAGAGACCCAGTACTTC. This sequence joins TRBV14 and TRBJ2-5, with TRBD2 identical over 9 bases. This CDR3 is built from 17 residues. The germline V gene encodes CDR1 SGHDN and CDR2 FVKESK. After removal of 2 bases from V and 2 bases from J, the junction contained 9 bases not matched to a gene.

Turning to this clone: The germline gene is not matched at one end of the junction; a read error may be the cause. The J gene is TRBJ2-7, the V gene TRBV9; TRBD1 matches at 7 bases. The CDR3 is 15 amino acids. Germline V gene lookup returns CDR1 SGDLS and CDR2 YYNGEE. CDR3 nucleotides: TGTGCCAGCAGCACAGGACAGGCAACCTCCTACGCGCAGTACTTC. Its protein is CASSTGQATSYAQYF.

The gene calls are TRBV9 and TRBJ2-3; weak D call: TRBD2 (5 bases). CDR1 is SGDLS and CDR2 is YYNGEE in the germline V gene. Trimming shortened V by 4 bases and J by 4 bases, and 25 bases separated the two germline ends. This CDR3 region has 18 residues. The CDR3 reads CASSSKKEGLAGADTQYF. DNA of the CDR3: TGTGCCAGCAGCTCTAAAAAGGAAGGCCTAGCCGGGGCAGATACGCAGTATTTT. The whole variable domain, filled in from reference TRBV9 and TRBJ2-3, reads DSGVTQTPKHLITATGQRVTLRCSPRSGDLSVYWYQQSLDQGLQFLIQYYNGEERAKGNILERFSAQQFPDLHSELNLSSLELGDSALYFCASSSKKEGLAGADTQYFGPGTRLTVL.

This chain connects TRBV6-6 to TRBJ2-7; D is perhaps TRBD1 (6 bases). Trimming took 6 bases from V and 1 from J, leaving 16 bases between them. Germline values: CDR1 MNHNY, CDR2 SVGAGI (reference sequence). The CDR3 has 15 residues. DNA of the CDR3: TGTGCCAGCAGCTCCCCGGGACACATATCCTACGAGCAGTACTTC. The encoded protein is CASSSPGHISYEQYF.

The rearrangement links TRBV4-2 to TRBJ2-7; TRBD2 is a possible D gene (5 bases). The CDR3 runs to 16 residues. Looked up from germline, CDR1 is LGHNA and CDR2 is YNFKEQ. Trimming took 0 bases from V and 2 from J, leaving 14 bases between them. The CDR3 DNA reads TGTGCCAGCAGCCAAGATCAGTCCCGGGAAACCTACGAGCAGTACTTC. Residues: CASSQDQSRETYEQYF.

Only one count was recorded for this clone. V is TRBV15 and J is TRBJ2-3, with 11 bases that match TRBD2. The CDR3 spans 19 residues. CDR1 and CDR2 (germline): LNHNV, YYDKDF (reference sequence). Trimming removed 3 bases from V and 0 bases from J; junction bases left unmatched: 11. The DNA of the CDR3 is TGTGCCACCAGCAGGGGGTCGGGACTAGCGGTTTCTAGCACAGATACGCAGTATTTT. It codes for CATSRGSGLAVSSTDTQYF.

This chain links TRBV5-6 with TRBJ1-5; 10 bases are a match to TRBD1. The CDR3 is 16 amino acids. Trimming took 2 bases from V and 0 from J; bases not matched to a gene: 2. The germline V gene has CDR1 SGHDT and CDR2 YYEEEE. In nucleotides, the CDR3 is TGTGCCAGCAGCTTCGGGACAGGGGATAGCAATCAGCCCCAGCATTTT. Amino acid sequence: CASSFGTGDSNQPQHF.

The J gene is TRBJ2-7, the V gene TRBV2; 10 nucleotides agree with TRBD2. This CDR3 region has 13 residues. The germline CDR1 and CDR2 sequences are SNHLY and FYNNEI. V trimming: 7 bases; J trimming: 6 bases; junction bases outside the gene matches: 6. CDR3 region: CASMASGSVEQYF. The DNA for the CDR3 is TGTGCCAGCATGGCTAGCGGGAGTGTCGAGCAGTACTTC. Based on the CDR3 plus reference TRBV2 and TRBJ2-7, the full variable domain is EPEVTQTPSHQVTQMGQEVILRCVPISNHLYFYWYRQILGQKVEFLVSFYNNEISEKSEIFDDQFSVERPDGSNFTLKIRSTKLEDSAMYFCASMASGSVEQYFGPGTRLTVT.

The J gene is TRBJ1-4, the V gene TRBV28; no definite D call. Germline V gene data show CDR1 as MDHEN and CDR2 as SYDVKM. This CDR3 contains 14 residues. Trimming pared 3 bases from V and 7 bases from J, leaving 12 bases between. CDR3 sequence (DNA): TGTGCCAGCAGTTTGCGGGTTTCTAGTGAAAAACTGTTTTTT. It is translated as CASSLRVSSEKLFF.

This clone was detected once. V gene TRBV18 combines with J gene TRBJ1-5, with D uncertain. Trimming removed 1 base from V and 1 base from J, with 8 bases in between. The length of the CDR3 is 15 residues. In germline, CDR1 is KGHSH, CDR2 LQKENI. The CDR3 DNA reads TGTGCCAGCTCACCACGGGAGGGCAGCAATCAGCCCCAGCATTTT. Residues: CASSPREGSNQPQHF.

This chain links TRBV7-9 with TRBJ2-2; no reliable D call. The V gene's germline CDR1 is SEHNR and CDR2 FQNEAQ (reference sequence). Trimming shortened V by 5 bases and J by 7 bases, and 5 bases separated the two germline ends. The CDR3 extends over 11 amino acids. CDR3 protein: CASSPNGELFF. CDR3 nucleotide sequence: TGTGCCAGCAGCCCTAACGGGGAGCTGTTTTTT.

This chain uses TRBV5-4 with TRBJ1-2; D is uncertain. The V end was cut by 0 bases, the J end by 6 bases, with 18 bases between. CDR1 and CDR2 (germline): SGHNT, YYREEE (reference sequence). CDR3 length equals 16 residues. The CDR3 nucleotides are TGTGCCAGCAGCTTGGATTCTACCCAGCCTAGAAATGGCTACACCTTC. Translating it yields CASSLDSTQPRNGYTF.

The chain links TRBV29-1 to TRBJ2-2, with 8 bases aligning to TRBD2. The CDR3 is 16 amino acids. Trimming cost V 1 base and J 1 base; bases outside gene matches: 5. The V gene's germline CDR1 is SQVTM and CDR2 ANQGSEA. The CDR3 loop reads CSVEAGGTWNTGELFF. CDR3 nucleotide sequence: TGCAGCGTTGAAGCGGGGGGGACATGGAACACCGGGGAGCTGTTTTTT.